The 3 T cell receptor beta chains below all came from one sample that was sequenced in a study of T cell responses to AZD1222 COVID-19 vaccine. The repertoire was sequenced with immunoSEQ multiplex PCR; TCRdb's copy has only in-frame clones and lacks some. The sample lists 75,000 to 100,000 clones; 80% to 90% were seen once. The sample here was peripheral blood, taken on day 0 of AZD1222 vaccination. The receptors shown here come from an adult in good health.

CDR3 in amino acids: CASSSGGLGKQYF. As DNA, the CDR3 is TGTGCCAGCAGCTCGGGAGGGTTGGGGAAGCAGTACTTC. This rearrangement joins TRBV5-4 to TRBJ2-7; 8 bases fit TRBD2. Germline V gives CDR1 SGHNT, CDR2 YYREEE (reference sequence). The V segment lost 3 bases and the J segment 8 bases; nucleotides outside the gene matches: 7. There are 13 residues in the CDR3.

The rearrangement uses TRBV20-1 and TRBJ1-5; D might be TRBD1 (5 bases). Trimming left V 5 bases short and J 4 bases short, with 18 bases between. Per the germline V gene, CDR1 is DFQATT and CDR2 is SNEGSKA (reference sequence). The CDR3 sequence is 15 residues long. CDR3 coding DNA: TGCAGTGCTCGTGACCAAGGACACCCGAATCAGCCCCAGCATTTT. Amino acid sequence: CSARDQGHPNQPQHF.

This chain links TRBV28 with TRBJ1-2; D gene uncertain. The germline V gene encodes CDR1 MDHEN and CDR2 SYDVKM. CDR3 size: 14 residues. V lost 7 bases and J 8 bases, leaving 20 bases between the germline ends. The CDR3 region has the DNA TGTGCCAGCACTCTTACCGGGCCCTACGGGGGCTACACCTTC. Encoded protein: CASTLTGPYGGYTF.